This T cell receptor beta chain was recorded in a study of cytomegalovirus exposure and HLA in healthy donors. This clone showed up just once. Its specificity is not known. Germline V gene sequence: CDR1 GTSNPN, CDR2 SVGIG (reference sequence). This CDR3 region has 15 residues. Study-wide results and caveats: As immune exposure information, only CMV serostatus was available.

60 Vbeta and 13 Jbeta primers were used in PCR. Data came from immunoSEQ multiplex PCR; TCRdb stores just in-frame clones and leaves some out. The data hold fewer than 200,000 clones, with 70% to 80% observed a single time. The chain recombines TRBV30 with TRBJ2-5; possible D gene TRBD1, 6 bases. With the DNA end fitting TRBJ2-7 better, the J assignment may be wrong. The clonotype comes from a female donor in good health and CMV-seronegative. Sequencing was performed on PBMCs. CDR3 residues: CAGTIGGLISYEQYF. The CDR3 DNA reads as TGTGCCGGTACCATTGGGGGCTTAATTTCCTACGAGCAGTACTTC.